This T cell receptor beta chain was captured by sequencing in a study of cytotoxic CD8 clonotypes in ibrutinib-treated CLL. Comment on this clone: Its antigen is currently unknown.

TCRdb keeps only in-frame clones here, not all; method: immunoSEQ multiplex PCR. Of some 200,000 clones listed, about 75% are singletons. General observations from the study: Sustained-remission and progressing patients were not sampled at matched times. Measured clonality at baseline was greater than in age-matched healthy donors and tracked with circulating CD8+ T-cell counts.

Germline loops: CDR1 SGHRS, CDR2 YFSETQ. This CDR3 is built from 14 residues. Germline trimming cut 5 bases from V and 3 bases from J; bases unmatched to any gene: 4. This rearrangement joins TRBV5-1 to TRBJ2-2, with 7 bases fitting TRBD1. This sample comprised PBMCs, obtained after 12 months of ibrutinib treatment. The source of this sequence is a human donor with chronic lymphocytic leukemia. The CDR3 sequence is CASSRDSYTGELFF. The CDR3 DNA follows: TGCGCCAGCAGTCGGGACAGTTACACCGGGGAGCTGTTTTTT.